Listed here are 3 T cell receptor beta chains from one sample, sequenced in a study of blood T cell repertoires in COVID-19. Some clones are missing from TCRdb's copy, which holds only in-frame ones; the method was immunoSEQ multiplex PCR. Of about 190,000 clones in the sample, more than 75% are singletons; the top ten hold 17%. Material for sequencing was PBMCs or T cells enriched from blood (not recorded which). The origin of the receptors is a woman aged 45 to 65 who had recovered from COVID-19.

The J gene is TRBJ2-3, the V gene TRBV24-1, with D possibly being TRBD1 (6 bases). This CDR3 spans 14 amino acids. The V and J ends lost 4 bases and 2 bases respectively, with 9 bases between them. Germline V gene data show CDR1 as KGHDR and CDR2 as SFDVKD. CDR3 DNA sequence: TGTGCCACCAGTGAGGGACATATCACAGATACGCAGTATTTT. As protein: CATSEGHITDTQYF.

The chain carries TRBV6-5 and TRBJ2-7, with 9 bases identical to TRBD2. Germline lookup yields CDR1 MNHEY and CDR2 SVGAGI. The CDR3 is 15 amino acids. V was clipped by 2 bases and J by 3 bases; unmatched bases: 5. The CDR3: CASSYLSGRGYEQYF. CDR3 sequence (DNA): TGTGCCAGCAGTTACCTTAGCGGGAGAGGCTACGAGCAGTACTTC.

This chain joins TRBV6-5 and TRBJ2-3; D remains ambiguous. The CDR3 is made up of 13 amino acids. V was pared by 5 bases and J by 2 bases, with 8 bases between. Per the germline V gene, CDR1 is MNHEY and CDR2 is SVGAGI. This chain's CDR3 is CASSPRPTDTQYF. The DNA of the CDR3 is TGTGCCAGCAGTCCGAGGCCCACAGATACGCAGTATTTT.